This TCR beta chain was documented in a study of human T cells and chemical hapten exposure. Overall study context: Women made up most patients, who had alopecia areata, totalis or universalis.

Each CDR3 protein is one row after TCRdb ran MiXCR on the RACE reads. The sample yields under 200,000 distinct CDR3 sequences, approximately 30% seen once. This clonotype was counted between two and nine times. Antigen specificity is unknown. Time point of the sample: patch test 3, about 24 weeks after DPC sensitization. Treatment: therapeutic diphenylcyclopropenone sensitization with weekly scalp DPC. Only after blood had been drawn was each patch test applied. Unfractionated whole blood was the source from which total RNA was extracted. CDR1 and CDR2 (germline): LGHNA, YNFKEQ. Trimming cost V 0 bases and J 11 bases, with 10 bases left between them. The CDR3 loop spans 12 amino acids. Study-wide findings and caveats: Sensitization with DPC brought no change to TCRs above 1 in 1000 in frequency.

This receptor was obtained from a young woman with alopecia areata. Some clones in this sample may be carry-over from other donors' samples. The rearrangement links TRBV4-2 to TRBJ1-1; D gene ambiguous. Sample: whole blood, taken in connection with sensitization to the hapten diphenylcyclopropenone (DPC). In nucleotides, the CDR3 is TGTGCCAGCAGCCAAGATTTAGAGACGGCTTTCTTT. Residues: CASSQDLETAFF.